This T cell receptor (beta chain) was recovered during a study of regulatory T cells in long-lasting Graves disease. Study as a whole: More than 5 years of antithyroid drugs with positive TSH receptor antibodies defined persistent Graves' disease.

The sample holds many counts of this clonotype. Germline CDR1 and CDR2: DFQATT and SNEGSKA (reference sequence). V trimming: 6 bases; J trimming: 0 bases; junction bases outside the gene matches: 7. The CDR3 is made up of 15 amino acids. Both iRepertoire HTBI primers and Arm-PCR of CDR3 regions were used to build the TCR beta libraries. A single record per CDR3 protein comes from TCRdb applying MiXCR to the multiplex PCR reads. Of 700,000 or so distinct CDR3 sequences in the sample, about 32% were seen once. Time point here: persistent/refractory GD, antithyroid drugs over 5 years with positive TRAb. PBMC-extracted RNA yielded the TCR library. Per American Thyroid Association guidelines, Graves' disease was diagnosed.

V and J are TRBV20-1 and TRBJ1-1, with 10 bases that match TRBD1. The specimen was peripheral blood mononuclear cells (PBMCs), collected when the disease was refractory, from a patient treated with antithyroid drugs. The TCR comes from a female donor with Graves disease. In DNA form, the CDR3 reads TGCAGTGCGACGGACAGGGGGAGAATGAACACTGAAGCTTTCTTT. This sequence encodes CSATDRGRMNTEAFF.